These 13 T cell receptor beta chains were all obtained from the same sample, sequenced in a study of T cell changes during pregnancy in multiple sclerosis. The assay was immunoSEQ multiplex PCR, and TCRdb's table has in-frame clones only and misses some. The repertoire includes more than 40,000 clones, 90% to 95% of them detected once, and over 6.5% sits in the top ten. Sequencing used CD8+ T cells from peripheral blood mononuclear cells, obtained in the third trimester of pregnancy. These receptors were collected from a female donor with multiple sclerosis, enrolled in a pregnancy study.

This clone is a singleton in its sample. This chain joins TRBV28 and TRBJ1-3; the match to TRBD1 covers 7 bases. CDR3 length: 16 residues. Losses at the gene ends were 2 bases for V and 1 base for J; bases not matched to a gene: 5. CDR1 is MDHEN, CDR2 SYDVKM, per germline. In nucleotides, the CDR3 is TGTGCCAGCAGTTTAATTACGACAGGGTCTGGAAACACCATATATTTT. Its protein is CASSLITTGSGNTIYF.

The V gene is TRBV14, the J gene TRBJ2-3, with 12 positions matching TRBD2. V dropped 1 base and J dropped 6; count of bases not matched to a gene: 11. Germline CDR1 SGHDN, CDR2 FVKESK. This CDR3 has 18 residues. The chain's CDR3 is CASSQGPRLAGEGDTQYF. As DNA, the CDR3 is TGTGCCAGCAGCCAAGGCCCCAGACTAGCGGGGGAAGGGGATACGCAGTATTTT.

This sequence joins TRBV4-1 and TRBJ1-2; 9 bases map to TRBD1. V lost 4 bases, J lost 8 bases, and 5 bases stayed unmatched. Germline V gene data show CDR1 as MGHRA and CDR2 as YSYEKL. The CDR3 consists of 13 residues. CDR3 DNA sequence: TGCGCCAGCAGCCTACAGGGGGCTTGGGGCTACACCTTC. The encoded protein is CASSLQGAWGYTF.

This rearrangement joins TRBV19 to TRBJ2-2, with D perhaps matching TRBD1 (5 bases). The CDR3 has 19 residues. Germline CDR1 is LNHDA and CDR2 is SQIVND (reference sequence). With 4 bases removed from V and 6 bases from J, the gap between germline ends came to 27 bases. CDR3: CASSTLTIRVGDIAGELFF. CDR3 coding DNA: TGTGCCAGTAGTACCCTTACCATCAGGGTAGGGGATATCGCCGGGGAGCTGTTTTTT.

The CDR3, as DNA: TGTGCCAGCAGTTTTGGGACTAGCGTAGCGACGGATACGCAGTATTTT. Its protein is CASSFGTSVATDTQYF. This chain links TRBV27 with TRBJ2-3; 10 nucleotides align to TRBD2. The CDR3 loop spans 16 amino acids. Germline lookup yields CDR1 MNHEY and CDR2 SMNVEV (reference sequence). The V and J ends lost 3 bases and 6 bases, in that order; junction bases with no gene match: 9.

The J gene is TRBJ1-1, the V gene TRBV5-1, with 10 nucleotides matching TRBD1. Germline CDR1 and CDR2: SGHRS and YFSETQ. The length of the CDR3 is 16 residues. With V trimmed by 5 bases and J by 1 base, 8 bases remained unmatched. CDR3 amino acids: CASSFRDRGTNTEAFF. DNA of the CDR3: TGCGCCAGCAGTTTCCGGGACAGGGGAACGAACACTGAAGCTTTCTTT.

The V call is TRBV27, the J call TRBJ2-3; D may be TRBD1 (5 bases). Trimming left V 6 bases short and J 0 bases short, with 13 bases between. The CDR3 runs 15 residues. CDR1 is MNHEY and CDR2 is SMNVEV in the germline V gene (reference sequence). The CDR3 region has the DNA TGTGCCAGCAGCCAAGGGGCTAGTAGCACAGATACGCAGTATTTT. Translating gives CASSQGASSTDTQYF.

In its sample, this clone was seen once. The V and J genes are TRBV7-8 and TRBJ2-5; unclear D gene. Trimming stripped 1 base from V and 1 base from J, with 10 bases between. CDR1 and CDR2 from the germline V gene are SGHVS and FQNEAQ. This CDR3 is 15 amino acids long. DNA of the CDR3: TGTGCCAGCAGCTTAGTAGGCGGCCCCCAAGAGACCCAGTACTTC. The encoded protein is CASSLVGGPQETQYF.

The chain links TRBV7-9 to TRBJ2-7; 10 nucleotides align to TRBD2. Germline assignment: CDR1 SEHNR and CDR2 FQNEAQ (reference sequence). This CDR3 has 17 residues. Trimming at V came to 5 bases and at J to 6 bases, leaving 16 bases not matched to a gene. The CDR3 sequence: CASSVSGRAFPGSEQYF. The CDR3 DNA is TGTGCCAGCAGCGTCAGCGGGAGGGCCTTTCCTGGTAGCGAGCAGTACTTC.

The rearrangement joins TRBV7-6 to TRBJ2-2; 10 nucleotides agree with TRBD2. The J segment lost 3 bases and the V segment lost 0 bases, leaving 13 bases of the junction unmatched. The CDR3 loop spans 20 amino acids. The germline gives CDR1 SGHVS, CDR2 FNYEAQ. As DNA, the CDR3 is TGTGCCAGCAGCTTAGCCACCAAGCCCAGCGGGGGGGCCGACACCGGGGAGCTGTTTTTT. Its translation is CASSLATKPSGGADTGELFF.

The V call is TRBV7-3, the J call TRBJ2-2, with D unclear. The germline CDR1 and CDR2 sequences are SGHTA and FQGTGA. This CDR3 is 13 amino acids long. The V end was cut by 5 bases, the J end by 4 bases, with 8 bases between. CDR3 DNA sequence: TGTGCCAGCAGCGTAGTCCGCACCGGGGAGCTGTTTTTT. This encodes CASSVVRTGELFF.

This clone appeared once. This chain uses TRBV5-6 with TRBJ1-2; D not certain. The V and J ends lost 3 bases and 6 bases respectively, with 15 bases between them. Germline loops: CDR1 SGHDT, CDR2 YYEEEE. This CDR3 spans 14 amino acids. The CDR3 region is CASSSPEVVHGYTF. DNA for the CDR3: TGTGCCAGCAGCTCTCCGGAGGTGGTACATGGCTACACCTTC.

The rearrangement joins TRBV6-6 to TRBJ1-1; 7 positions agree with TRBD1. The CDR3 runs to 13 residues. The germline gives CDR1 MNHNY, CDR2 SVGAGI (reference sequence). V shed 2 bases and J 7 bases; nucleotides not matched to a gene: 4. The CDR3 region has the DNA TGTGCCAGCAGTTACGCACAGGGGCTTGAAGCTTTCTTT. Encoded protein: CASSYAQGLEAFF.